These 22 T cell receptor beta chains originate from one sample sequenced in a study of T cell repertoires in cytomegalovirus infection. A single record per CDR3 protein comes from TCRdb applying MiXCR to the reads. The table has around 450,000 distinct CDR3 sequences, roughly 30% seen once. Specimen: PBMCs. The source of these receptors is a human donor in good health (CMV status not recorded). Some clones in this sample may be carry-over from other donors' samples.

Points on this clonotype: Compared with germline, one end of the junction differs, possibly owing to a read error. The V call is TRBV7-2, the J call TRBJ1-6; D is perhaps TRBD1 (6 bases). From germline, CDR1 is SGHTA and CDR2 FQGNSA. The CDR3 is 18 residues long. The CDR3 DNA reads as TGTTCCAGCAGCTTAGAGGGACAACAAATCTCCTATAATTCACCCCTCCACTTT. Translating it yields CSSSLEGQQISYNSPLHF.

This clonotype turned up a few times. The genes are TRBV7-2 and TRBJ2-1; 7 nucleotides line up with TRBD1. Germline CDR1 is SGHTA and CDR2 is FQGNSA. V lost 2 bases, J lost 0 bases, and 7 bases stayed unmatched. The CDR3 extends over 17 amino acids. The CDR3 reads CASSLRYRDSSYNEQFF. CDR3 nucleotide sequence: TGTGCCAGCAGCTTAAGGTATCGGGACAGCTCCTACAATGAGCAGTTCTTC.

The CDR3 here is CASISTGDYGYTF. The CDR3 DNA sequence: TGTGCCAGCATCTCGACAGGGGACTATGGCTACACCTTC. The V gene is TRBV6-6, the J gene TRBJ1-2; 8 bases map to TRBD1. Germline CDR1 and CDR2: MNHNY and SVGAGI (reference sequence). This CDR3 region has 13 residues. The J segment lost 3 bases and the V segment lost 7 bases, leaving 4 bases of the junction unmatched.

This clonotype was recorded many times. The chain joins TRBV7-2 to TRBJ2-5, with D perhaps TRBD1 or TRBD2 (6 bases each). The CDR3 is 16 amino acids. V lost 5 bases, J lost 4 bases, and 20 bases lay in between. CDR1 is SGHTA, CDR2 FQGNSA, per germline. CDR3: CASSPKQGRRIETQYF. CDR3 sequence (DNA): TGTGCCAGCAGCCCGAAGCAGGGGAGGAGAATAGAGACCCAGTACTTC.

The rearrangement uses TRBV7-8 and TRBJ2-7; 8 bases map to TRBD1. Germline V lookup: CDR1 SGHVS, CDR2 FQNEAQ. The CDR3 is 15 residues long. V lost 1 base, J lost 2 bases, and 4 bases stayed unmatched. The CDR3 nucleotides read TGTGCCAGCAGCTTAGGTGGGACAGGACCCTACGAGCAGTACTTC. Residues: CASSLGGTGPYEQYF.

The sample holds a few counts of this clonotype. This rearrangement joins TRBV4-2 to TRBJ1-4, with D possibly matching TRBD1 (5 bases). Germline assignment: CDR1 LGHNA and CDR2 YNFKEQ. With 4 bases removed from V and 8 bases from J, the gap between germline ends came to 14 bases. The CDR3 length is 14 residues. The CDR3 protein is CASSRGGEAEKLFF. The CDR3, as DNA: TGTGCCAGCAGCCGGGGGGGGGAGGCGGAAAAACTGTTTTTT.

This clonotype has at least ten counts. The gene calls are TRBV7-2 and TRBJ2-3; D tentatively reads TRBD1 or TRBD2 (5 bases each). Germline CDR1 is SGHTA and CDR2 is FQGNSA. The CDR3 has 14 amino acids. V lost 2 bases, J lost 1 base, and 7 bases lay in between. The DNA of the CDR3 is TGTGCCAGCAGCTTATTGGGACGCACAGATACGCAGTATTTT. It yields the protein CASSLLGRTDTQYF.

Only a few counts were recorded for this clonotype. This chain connects TRBV10-3 to TRBJ1-1, with TRBD1 identical over 7 bases. From germline, CDR1 is ENHRY and CDR2 SYGVKD. Trimming took 4 bases from V and 4 from J; bases not matched to a gene: 6. This CDR3 is 14 amino acids long. Here the CDR3 reads CAISGQGPGTEAFF. The CDR3 coding sequence is TGTGCCATCAGTGGACAGGGTCCGGGCACTGAAGCTTTCTTT.

This clonotype has ten or more counts. The rearrangement joins TRBV7-2 to TRBJ1-2; D may be TRBD1 (5 bases). CDR3 size: 13 residues. Germline-derived CDR1 and CDR2 are SGHTA and FQGNSA. V was shortened by 5 bases and J by 6 bases, with 13 bases between the two germline ends. The CDR3 bases are TGTGCCAGCAGCCATCCCTCAGGGAATGGCTACACCTTC. It codes for CASSHPSGNGYTF.

This clonotype was seen repeatedly, ten times or more. The chain links TRBV19 to TRBJ2-2, with 9 bases fitting TRBD2. The CDR3 totals 17 residues. The V segment lost 6 bases and the J segment 2 bases; nucleotides outside the gene matches: 10. Germline CDR1 LNHDA, CDR2 SQIVND (reference sequence). DNA of the CDR3: TGTGCCAGTAGCCAACCCAGCGGGGGGACCAACACCGGGGAGCTGTTTTTT. The encoded protein is CASSQPSGGTNTGELFF.

This clonotype occurred once. The junction and the germline gene differ at one end; a read error may be behind it. This chain joins TRBV2 and TRBJ2-3; D might be TRBD2 (5 bases). The CDR3 has 15 residues. Germline V gene data show CDR1 as SNHLY and CDR2 as FYNNEI. The chain's CDR3 is CASSVRGAYTDTQDF. CDR3 in DNA: TGTGCCAGCAGTGTTCGGGGAGCTTACACAGATACGCAGGATTTT.

This clonotype has a handful of counts. The V call is TRBV19, the J call TRBJ1-1, with D uncertain. Trimming shortened V by 6 bases and J by 5 bases, and 7 bases separated the two germline ends. There are 11 residues in the CDR3. Germline V gives CDR1 LNHDA, CDR2 SQIVND (reference sequence). CDR3 in DNA: TGTGCCAGTAGATTGTCGACTGAAGCTTTCTTT. This sequence encodes CASRLSTEAFF.

This clonotype was seen a few times. An end of the junction does not agree with germline; a read error may underlie this. This rearrangement joins TRBV7-7 to TRBJ2-1; tentatively, D is TRBD1 or TRBD2 (6 bases each). The CDR3 spans 16 residues. Per the germline V gene, CDR1 is SSHAT and CDR2 is FNYEAQ (reference sequence). The CDR3: CASSPKEGVPYNEQFF. The CDR3 nucleotides are TGTGCTAGCAGCCCGAAGGAGGGGGTACCGTACAATGAGCAGTTCTTC.

V usage is TRBV12-3 or TRBV12-4 and J usage is TRBJ2-3; perhaps TRBD2 as D (6 bases). Trimming took off 3 bases at V and 2 bases at J, with 12 bases between the two ends. The CDR3 loop spans 15 amino acids. The CDR3 sequence: CASSFMGGDTDTQYF. CDR3 nucleotides: TGTGCCAGCAGTTTTATGGGCGGGGACACAGATACGCAGTATTTT.

This clonotype was found many times. The chain joins TRBV7-2 to TRBJ2-3; the match to TRBD2 covers 10 bases. Per germline, CDR1 SGHTA and CDR2 FQGNSA. This CDR3 is built from 17 residues. The V and J ends lost 6 bases and 0 bases, in that order; junction bases with no gene match: 9. CDR3 sequence reads: CASRTRAGGLSTDTQYF. CDR3 nucleotides: TGTGCCAGCAGGACCCGAGCGGGGGGGCTCAGCACAGATACGCAGTATTTT.

This clonotype was detected many times. V is TRBV7-2 and J is TRBJ2-3; D unclear. The germline gives CDR1 SGHTA, CDR2 FQGNSA. V dropped 3 bases and J dropped 4 bases, with 11 bases sitting between them. CDR3 length: 14 residues. The CDR3 protein is CASSLGVIPDTQYF. The CDR3 DNA sequence: TGTGCCAGCAGCTTGGGCGTGATCCCAGATACGCAGTATTTT.

This clonotype has just a few counts. The CDR3 loop reads CASSSGATNEKLFF. CDR3 bases: TGCGCCAGCAGTTCGGGTGCAACTAATGAAAAACTGTTTTTT. V gene TRBV10-2 combines with J gene TRBJ1-4; no firm D call. The V gene lost 5 bases and the J gene lost 0 bases, with 7 bases spanning the gap. The length of the CDR3 is 14 residues. Germline V gene data show CDR1 as WSHSY and CDR2 as SAAADI.

This clonotype was counted between two and nine times. The chain joins TRBV5-8 to TRBJ1-4, with 7 bases lining up with TRBD1. The germline V gene has CDR1 SGHTS and CDR2 YDEGEE. The CDR3 is 15 amino acids. V lost 5 bases and J lost 4; bases outside the gene matches: 8. The CDR3 reads CASSRGTDLNEKLFF. CDR3 nucleotides: TGTGCCAGCAGTAGAGGGACAGACCTTAATGAAAAACTGTTTTTT. Looking up the rest from reference TRBV5-8 and TRBJ1-4 gives the full variable domain: EAGVTQSPTHLIKTRGQQATLRCSPISGHTSVYWYQQALGLGLQFLLWYDEGEERNRGNFPPRFSGRQFPNYSSELNVNALELEDSALYLCASSRGTDLNEKLFFGSGTQLSVL.

V gene TRBV5-1 combines with J gene TRBJ2-7; a possible D gene is TRBD1 (6 bases). The CDR3 sequence is 14 residues long. V was clipped by 0 bases and J by 3 bases, with 10 bases between them. CDR1 and CDR2 from the germline V gene are SGHRS and YFSETQ. The CDR3 DNA follows: TGCGCCAGCAGCTTGGCTACAGGGAACTACGAGCAGTACTTC. As protein: CASSLATGNYEQYF.

The genes are TRBV19 and TRBJ1-5; 10 nucleotides align to TRBD1. Germline V gene lookup returns CDR1 LNHDA and CDR2 SQIVND (reference sequence). With V trimmed by 4 bases and J by 6 bases, 6 bases remained unmatched. The CDR3 extends over 15 amino acids. In DNA, the CDR3 is TGTGCCAGTAGTACCGCTGGACAGGGGGGTCAGCCCCAGCATTTT. It is translated as CASSTAGQGGQPQHF.

The chain uses TRBV6-6 and TRBJ1-5; the D gene is possibly TRBD1 (5 bases). The CDR3 runs 14 residues. Trimming removed 4 bases at V and 3 bases at J, with 10 bases between. CDR1 is MNHNY and CDR2 is SVGAGI in the germline V gene (reference sequence). CDR3 coding DNA: TGTGCCAGCAGTTCGGGACCAATCAATCAGCCCCAGCATTTT. It specifies CASSSGPINQPQHF.

For this clonotype: A much larger clone lies a single base off, so this may be a read error. This rearrangement joins TRBV7-9 to TRBJ2-1; D is ambiguous. Looked up from germline, CDR1 is SEHNR and CDR2 is FQNEAQ (reference sequence). CDR3 length: 17 amino acids. CDR3 DNA sequence: TGTGCCAGCAGCTTAGTCCTCCTGGGCCGACGACACAATGAGCAGTTATTC. This codes for CASSLVLLGRRHNEQLF.